This entry concerns a single T cell receptor beta chain. This clone was found once. Its specific antigen is unknown. No base qualities exist here, and no much larger clone lies one base off it. In the same sample, other DNA sequences code for this CDR3. Each donor gave one peripheral blood draw, averaging roughly 0.11 L, which was collected into heparinised tubes. A BD FACSAria II and a panel including CD45RO, CCR7, CD25, CD127, CD95 and CD27 were used to sort naive, central memory, regulatory and stem cell-like memory CD4+ T cells. Every sorted population had a purity above 95%. PBMCs were isolated immediately by Lymphoprep density gradient centrifugation and stained directly without culture. Samples were stained and sorted in pairs, with one healthy donor and one patient per experiment, so that batch effects were minimized. The data are from a study of beta chain features in type 1 diabetes (dated by TCRdb to 2016 to 2018). Regarding the study in general: No differences in mean age, gender distribution, total cell number or subset yield were found between patients and healthy donors. A total of roughly 100 million sorted cells were examined across all samples, and RNA yield correlated strongly with the number of cells per subset. In the study, TCRB repertoires of sorted circulating CD4+ T cell subsets from recently diagnosed type 1 diabetes patients were compared with those of matched healthy donors. Whereas all 30 or so donors provided naive and central memory subsets, regulatory and stem cell-like memory subsets were isolated from just 8 patients and about eight healthy donors. Overall study results and their limits: At VDJ recombination sites, patients with type 1 diabetes made fewer insertions and deleted more nucleotides, a pattern implying thymic rearrangement abnormalities. Shorter templates might be favored by PCR, yet because patient and control samples were amplified and corrected together, any such skew would affect both groups equally. Naive, central memory and regulatory TCRB repertoires appeared more similar among patients than among healthy donors. A moderate but significant shortening of TCRB CDR3 length was observed in type 1 diabetes patients in all four CD4+ subsets. Sequencing cDNA rather than genomic DNA could over-represent highly expressing activated cells, although activation and CD3 levels did not differ between groups. Only small numbers of individuals were included in the HLA sub-analyses, which left unresolved whether HLA type had any influence on TCRB rearrangement.

The High Capacity cDNA Reverse Transcription Kit was used to reverse transcribe all of the isolated RNA, meaning that expressed TCRB transcripts were what got sequenced. Deep immunoSEQ sequencing was applied to naive, central memory and regulatory T cell samples, giving an average of roughly 3.6 million total reads per sample. After sorted cells were lysed in RLT buffer, RNA was extracted with DNase-treated RNeasy Micro or Mini kits, with the choice depending on cell number. To prevent cross-contamination, each cell subset was processed individually, whereas patient and healthy donor samples were processed jointly. Using the immunoSEQ multiplex PCR, TCRB sequences were amplified from cDNA into 87-bp fragments spanning the CDR3 region. Amplicons were sequenced on the Illumina HiSeq platform. In the paper's pipeline: PCR bias was corrected computationally using synthetic template baselines, and reads within Hamming distance 2 were collapsed, with unmergeable singletons discarded. Reads were aligned to IMGT to assign V, D and J genes, CDR3 length, and insertions or deletions at six rearrangement sites. Clonotype counts were normalized to sorted cell number within each subset before computing true diversity and Gini coefficients with the tcR R package. The overlap coefficient, calculated on TCRB nucleotide sequences, was used to quantify repertoire sharing. Out-of-frame TCRB sequences from naive cells were analyzed to stand in for the pre-selection repertoire. Entries here come from immuneACCESS through TCRdb and include only in-frame sequences with V and J called. Some clones fail to appear in such tables; in the studies checked, an unresolved V gene covers under half of the shortfall, and the cause of the remainder is unknown. From that table come the V and J calls and clone size; the DNA was used to work out D and trimming. This sample holds 200,000 to 250,000 clones; around 65% were observed only once. The ten most abundant clones make up around 0.05% of the sample.

CDR1 GTSNPN and CDR2 SVGIG were looked up in the germline V gene (reference sequence). The CDR3 spans 11 residues, from the cysteine through the phenylalanine. Of the read, only the CDR3 DNA is kept; its 33 bases are in frame from base 1. Trimming costs V 0 bases and J 6 bases, and their ends lie 5 bases apart. The sequenced material came from naive CD4+ T cells from blood. The sample's cell subset or site label, in plain terms: true naive CD4+ T cells. This TCR derives from a man aged 25-45 years in good health. This chain is built from TRBV30 and TRBJ1-2, with no confident D gene call. The DNA sequence reads TGTGCCTGGAGTGTTAGGGATGGCTACACCTTC. Translated, this gives CAWSVRDGYTF.